This TCR beta chain came from a study of cytomegalovirus exposure and HLA in healthy donors. Study at large: In an early release, HLA-typed donors contributed tens of millions of unique TCR sequences.

The PCR used 60 Vbeta and 13 Jbeta primers. Generated by immunoSEQ multiplex PCR, the TCRdb table keeps only in-frame clones and is missing some. The data hold under 200,000 clones, with over 75% observed a single time. Study outcomes and limitations: With later analysis, a missense DCLRE1C variant became linked to TCR beta V- and J-gene trimming. An analysis done earlier found most TCR beta V segments productive about 87% or about 30% of the time.

V was trimmed by 6 bases and J by 2 bases, leaving 14 bases between them. The CDR3 has 14 residues. The germline CDR1 and CDR2 sequences are SGHKS and YYEKEE (reference sequence). About this clone: Its antigen remains unidentified.

The chain carries TRBV5-5 and TRBJ2-5; D perhaps matches TRBD2 (5 bases). The TCR sequence derives from a male donor in good health and CMV-seronegative. Specimen: PBMCs. This chain's CDR3 is CASNILREQETQYF. The CDR3 nucleotides are TGTGCCAGCAATATCCTACGGGAACAAGAGACCCAGTACTTC.